Below, 12 T cell receptor beta chains from the same sample are listed, as sequenced in a study of T-cell reconstitution after alpha-beta-depleted transplantation in children. The library targeted TCRbeta and was prepared with unique molecular identifiers. TCRdb reprocessed the PCR reads via MiXCR and lists one record per CDR3 protein. Here the sample spans hundreds of thousands of distinct CDR3 sequences, approximately 15% being singletons. Sequenced here: PBMCs, mostly from graft donor cells, sampled 360 days after TCRalphabeta/CD19-depleted stem cell transplant. The receptors come from a male patient younger than 18 who had a stem cell transplant for acute lymphoblastic leukemia, so the T cells may come from the graft donor.

The J gene is TRBJ2-7, the V gene TRBV20-1; 11 nucleotides line up with TRBD2. Germline CDR1 DFQATT, CDR2 SNEGSKA (reference sequence). The CDR3 is made up of 14 amino acids. V lost 4 bases to trimming and J lost 4 bases; unmatched junction nucleotides: 6. The CDR3 DNA is TGCAGTGCTATTTTGGTAGCGGGAGGGTACGAGCAGTACTTC. Its translation: CSAILVAGGYEQYF.

This clonotype occurred a few times. V gene TRBV5-4 combines with J gene TRBJ2-2; 12 nucleotides line up with TRBD1. Per the germline V gene, CDR1 is SGHNT and CDR2 is YYREEE (reference sequence). The CDR3 covers 19 residues. V lost 2 bases to trimming and J lost 3 bases; unmatched junction nucleotides: 11. This CDR3 reads CASSFLNPGQGADTGELFF. The CDR3 bases are TGTGCCAGCAGCTTTTTAAACCCGGGACAGGGGGCGGACACCGGGGAGCTGTTTTTT.

CDR3 DNA sequence: TGCGCCAGCAAGAGCGGGACTAGCACAGATACGCAGTATTTT. Protein sequence: CASKSGTSTDTQYF. J is TRBJ2-3 and V is TRBV5-1, with 7 bases identical to TRBD2. Trimming cost V 6 bases and J 0 bases; bases outside gene matches: 4. The germline CDR1 and CDR2 sequences are SGHRS and YFSETQ. The CDR3 totals 14 residues. The full variable domain, its missing parts supplied by reference TRBV5-1 and TRBJ2-3, is KAGVTQTPRYLIKTRGQQVTLSCSPISGHRSVSWYQQTPGQGLQFLFEYFSETQRNKGNFPGRFSGRQFSNSRSEMNVSTLELGDSALYLCASKSGTSTDTQYFGPGTRLTVL.

In the case of this clonotype: A read error may be the cause here, since a much bigger clone is one base away. This rearrangement joins TRBV24-1 to TRBJ1-2, with D perhaps TRBD1 (5 bases). Trimming cost V 7 bases and J 4 bases, with 21 bases left between them. The germline gives CDR1 KGHDR, CDR2 SFDVKD. The CDR3 loop spans 16 amino acids. CDR3 region: CATRDPGYGPFYGYTF. CDR3 nucleotide sequence: TGTGCCACCAGAGACCCAGGGTATGGTCCCTTCTATGGCTACACCTTC.

This clonotype was counted ten times or more. V is TRBV29-1 and J is TRBJ2-1; 13 nucleotides agree with TRBD2. After removal of 5 bases from V and 3 bases from J, the junction contained 10 bases not matched to a gene. The V gene's germline CDR1 is SQVTM and CDR2 ANQGSEA. This CDR3 region has 17 residues. CDR3 sequence (DNA): TGCAGCGTTCAGACTAGCGGGAGGTACCCGAACTACAATGAGCAGTTCTTC. Amino acid sequence: CSVQTSGRYPNYNEQFF.

The chain carries TRBV12-3 or TRBV12-4 and TRBJ2-7, with D unclear. V was trimmed by 5 bases and J by 5 bases, leaving 13 bases between them. The CDR3 has 13 residues. The CDR3 reads CASSDIAYDEQYF. The CDR3 nucleotides are TGTGCCAGCAGTGACATCGCCTATGACGAGCAGTACTTC.

The rearrangement links TRBV3-1 to TRBJ1-5; TRBD1 agrees at 8 bases. The V gene's germline CDR1 is LGHDT and CDR2 YNNKEL (reference sequence). This CDR3 spans 17 amino acids. Trimming removed 2 bases from V and 4 bases from J; junction bases left unmatched: 10. The CDR3 DNA sequence: TGTGCCAGCAGCCAACGTGGACAGGGAAGGTCAAATCAGCCCCAGCATTTT. It is translated as CASSQRGQGRSNQPQHF. The full variable domain, its missing parts supplied by reference TRBV3-1 and TRBJ1-5, is DTAVSQTPKYLVTQMGNDKSIKCEQNLGHDTMYWYKQDSKKFLKIMFSYNNKELIINETVPNRFSPKSPDKAHLNLHINSLELGDSAVYFCASSQRGQGRSNQPQHFGDGTRLSIL.

This clonotype was observed at least ten times. V gene TRBV5-1 combines with J gene TRBJ1-2, with 11 bases identical to TRBD1. V dropped 0 bases and J dropped 8; count of bases not matched to a gene: 6. CDR1 and CDR2 from the germline V gene are SGHRS and YFSETQ. The CDR3 covers 15 residues. DNA for the CDR3: TGCGCCAGCAGCTTGGTGGGACAGGGGGTTACCGGCTACACCTTC. Protein product: CASSLVGQGVTGYTF.

This chain's CDR3 is CASSPLPGQPSGNTIYF. The CDR3 coding sequence is TGTGCCAGCAGCCCCCTGCCCGGGCAACCGTCTGGAAACACCATATATTTT. This chain connects TRBV7-6 to TRBJ1-3; D ambiguous. The CDR3 totals 17 residues. The germline CDR1 and CDR2 sequences are SGHVS and FNYEAQ. The germline V and J ends were trimmed by 5 bases and 1 base, with 18 bases remaining between them. Full variable domain (rest looked up from reference TRBV7-6 and TRBJ1-3): GAGVSQSPRYKVTKRGQDVALRCDPISGHVSLYWYRQALGQGPEFLTYFNYEAQQDKSGLPNDRFSAERPEGSISTLTIQRTEQRDSAMYRCASSPLPGQPSGNTIYFGEGSWLTVV.

V is TRBV6-4 and J is TRBJ2-2, with 11 bases aligning to TRBD2. The V gene's germline CDR1 is MRHNA and CDR2 SNTAGT. CDR3 length: 16 amino acids. Trimming removed 6 bases from V and 3 bases from J; junction bases left unmatched: 6. The CDR3 sequence is CASRGTSGHHTGELFF. The CDR3 nucleotides are TGTGCCAGCAGAGGGACTAGCGGCCATCACACCGGGGAGCTGTTTTTT.

V gene TRBV5-1 combines with J gene TRBJ2-7; D perhaps matches TRBD2 (6 bases). Germline V gene data show CDR1 as SGHRS and CDR2 as YFSETQ. Trimming removed 3 bases at V and 0 bases at J, with 16 bases between. This CDR3 is 16 amino acids long. The CDR3 sequence is CASSSLGLMSSYEQYF. CDR3 DNA sequence: TGCGCCAGCAGCTCCTTGGGACTGATGAGCTCCTACGAGCAGTACTTC.

This clonotype was seen a handful of times. V gene TRBV18 combines with J gene TRBJ2-7; no clear D. Germline CDR1 reads KGHSH; CDR2 reads LQKENI. Trimming took off 3 bases at V and 1 base at J, with 16 bases between the two ends. The CDR3 sequence is 16 residues long. The CDR3 nucleotides read TGTGCCAGCTCACCGACGCGGAGTTTTGTGTCCTACGAGCAGTACTTC. Translated, it gives CASSPTRSFVSYEQYF.